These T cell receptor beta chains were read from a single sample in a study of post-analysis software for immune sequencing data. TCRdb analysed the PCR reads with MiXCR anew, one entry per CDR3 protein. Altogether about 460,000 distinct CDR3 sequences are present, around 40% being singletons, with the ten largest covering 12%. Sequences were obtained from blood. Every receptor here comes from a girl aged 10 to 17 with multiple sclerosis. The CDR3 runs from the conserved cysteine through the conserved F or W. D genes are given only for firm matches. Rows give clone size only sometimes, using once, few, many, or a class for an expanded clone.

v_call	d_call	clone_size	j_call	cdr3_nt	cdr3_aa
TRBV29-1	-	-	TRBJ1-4	TGCAGCGTTGAGACCCCCACGGGTGAAAAACTGTTTTTT	CSVETPTGEKLFF
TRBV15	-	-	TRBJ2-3	TGTGCCACCAGCAGAGATAACTACCCTAGCAAAGATACGCAGTATTTT	CATSRDNYPSKDTQYF
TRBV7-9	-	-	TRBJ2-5	TGTGTCAGCAGCCCTAGAGAGACCCAGTACTTC	CVSSPRETQYF
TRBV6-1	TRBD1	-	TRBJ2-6	TGTGCCAGCAGCAGGGACAGGGAGGTACCTGGGGCCAACGTCCTGACTTTC	CASSRDREVPGANVLTF
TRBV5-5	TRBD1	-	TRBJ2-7	TGTGCCAGCATAGTGGGGGACAGCACCTCCTACGAGCAGTACTTC	CASIVGDSTSYEQYF
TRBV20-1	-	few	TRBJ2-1	TGCAGTGCTAGGGCCAATGAGCAGTTCTTC	CSARANEQFF
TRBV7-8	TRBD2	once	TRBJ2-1	TGTGCCAGCAGCTTAGCGGCGGGAGGGTCATACATGGAGCAGTTCTTC	CASSLAAGGSYMEQFF
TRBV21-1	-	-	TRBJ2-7	TGTGCCAGCAGCAAAGCGATCCCGGGCGGGGGAACCTACGAGCAGTACTTC	CASSKAIPGGGTYEQYF
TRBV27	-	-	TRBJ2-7	TGTGCCAGCAACGAACAGGGGAGGTCCTACGAGCAGTACTTC	CASNEQGRSYEQYF
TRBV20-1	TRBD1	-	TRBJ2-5	TGCAGTGCTACACCGTTAACCGGGACAGGATTGGGTTCTAGGCGAGAGACCCAGTACTTC	CSATPLTGTGLGSRRETQYF
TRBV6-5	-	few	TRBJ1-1	TGTGCCAGCAGTTACGCCGAGGGGGAGAGGGGCGCTGAAGCTTTCTTT	CASSYAEGERGAEAFF
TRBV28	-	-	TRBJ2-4	TGTGCCAGCAGTTTAACCCAGGGAACCAAAAACATTCAGTACTTC	CASSLTQGTKNIQYF
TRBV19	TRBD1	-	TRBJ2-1	TGTGCCAGTAGTACCTGGACAGGGAATTCCTACAATGAGCAGTTCTTC	CASSTWTGNSYNEQFF
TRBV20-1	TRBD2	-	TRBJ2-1	TGCAGTGCTAGGGTATCTAGCGGGAGGGGGAATGAGCAGTTCTTC	CSARVSSGRGNEQFF
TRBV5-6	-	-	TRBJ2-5	TGTGCCAGCAGCTCCAGGGCTGACCTTCGACGAGGGGAGACCCAGTACTTC	CASSSRADLRRGETQYF